This record covers a single T cell receptor (beta chain). The antigen remains unidentified. This CDR3 has 15 residues. Trimming removed 3 bases from V and 5 bases from J; junction bases left unmatched: 7. Germline-derived CDR1 and CDR2 are LNHNV and YYDKDF (reference sequence). These data originate in a study of T cell responses to AZD1222 COVID-19 vaccine. Background on the study: Pooling was applied to second doses at about 4 or about 12 weeks.

The protocol was immunoSEQ multiplex PCR, while the TCRdb copy is restricted to in-frame clones and leaves out a portion. Of 130,000 to 150,000 clones listed, about 90% are singletons. Findings and caveats of the study: Regions left unmutated in variants are reportedly the target of nearly half of spike-specific TCRs. In a largely white British group with more females than males, clonal diversity was possibly underestimated. There were vaccine-associated CD4 TCRs across spike, dominant at 160-218 and 743-854.

The specimen was peripheral blood, collected on day 0 of AZD1222 vaccination. The chain carries TRBV15 and TRBJ2-7; 10 bases align to TRBD2. The receptor was isolated from an adult in good health. CDR3 nucleotide sequence: TGTGCCACCAGCAGGATGCTAGCGGGAGCTGACGAGCAGTACTTC. Protein product: CATSRMLAGADEQYF.